This T cell receptor (beta chain) was sequenced in a study of shared clonotypes between healthy human individuals. The repertoire was sequenced with immunoSEQ multiplex PCR; TCRdb's copy has only in-frame clones and lacks some. The sample yields about 610,000 clones, around 97% seen once. Trimming pared 1 base from V and 1 base from J, leaving 4 bases between. The CDR3 extends over 13 amino acids. The V gene's germline CDR1 is MNHEY and CDR2 SMNVEV (reference sequence). Remarks on this clone: Its specificity is unknown.

Study results and limitations: A handful of donors showed sharing of about 5.5% of naive CD4 clonotypes. Genetic and exposure-history diversity was limited by the small donor number. The expectation was that sequencing depth would affect clonotype sharing among donors.

The donors, all of them Caucasian adults, lived in Nashville, Tennessee. V usage is TRBV27 and J usage is TRBJ1-1, with D uncertain. The sequenced material came from naive CD4+ T cells sorted from blood. Subset: CD45RA+ positively selected. This TCR came from a woman aged 25 to 39 in good health. The CDR3 DNA is TGTGCCAGCAGTTTATATGAGAACACTGAAGCTTTCTTT. Its translation is CASSLYENTEAFF.